This T cell receptor beta chain was identified in a study of PD-L1 blockade in urothelial cancer. Across the study: Bladder-origin urothelial cancer in males described about 85% of the roughly 29 patients.

V was trimmed by 4 bases and J by 1 base, leaving 11 bases between them. The germline V gene encodes CDR1 SGHDT and CDR2 YYEEEE. This CDR3 is built from 15 residues. What went into each PCR as a spike was synthetic TCR analog templates. This table comes from immunoSEQ multiplex PCR, and its TCRdb copy is limited to in-frame clones, with some not included. Among over 75,000 clones, about 84% were seen once, and the ten largest hold under 15%. Noted time point: pretreatment peripheral blood. The sample in question was PBMCs, obtained around atezolizumab (anti-PD-L1) treatment. The V and J genes are TRBV5-6 and TRBJ2-2; perhaps TRBD1 as D (5 bases). The origin of this receptor is a man between 60 and 75 years old with urothelial cancer. DNA for the CDR3: TGTGCCAGCAGCGGCCCAGGACAGAACACCGGGGAGCTGTTTTTT. As protein: CASSGPGQNTGELFF.